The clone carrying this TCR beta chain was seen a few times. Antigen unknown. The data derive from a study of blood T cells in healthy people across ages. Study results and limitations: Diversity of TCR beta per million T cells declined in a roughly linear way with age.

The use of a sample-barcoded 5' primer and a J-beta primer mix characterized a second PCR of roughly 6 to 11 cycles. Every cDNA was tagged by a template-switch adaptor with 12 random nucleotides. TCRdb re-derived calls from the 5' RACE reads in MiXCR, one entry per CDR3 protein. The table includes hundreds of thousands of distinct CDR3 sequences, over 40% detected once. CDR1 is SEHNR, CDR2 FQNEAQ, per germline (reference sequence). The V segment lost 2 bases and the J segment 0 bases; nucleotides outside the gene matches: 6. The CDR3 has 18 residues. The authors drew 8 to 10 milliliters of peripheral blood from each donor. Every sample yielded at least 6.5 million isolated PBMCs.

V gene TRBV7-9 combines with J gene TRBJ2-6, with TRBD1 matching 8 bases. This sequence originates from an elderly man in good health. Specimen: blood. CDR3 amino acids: CASSLLGRGLSGANVLTF. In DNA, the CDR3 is TGTGCCAGCAGCTTACTGGGCAGGGGGCTCTCTGGGGCCAACGTCCTGACTTTC. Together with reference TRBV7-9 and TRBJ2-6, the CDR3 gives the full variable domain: DTGVSQNPRHKITKRGQNVTFRCDPISEHNRLYWYRQTLGQGPEFLTYFQNEAQLEKSRLLSDRFSAERPKGSFSTLEIQRTEQGDSAMYLCASSLLGRGLSGANVLTFGAGSRLTVL.